These 25 T cell receptor beta chains came from one sample sequenced in a study of PD-L1 blockade in urothelial cancer. Measured with immunoSEQ multiplex PCR; TCRdb has only the in-frame clones, and not every one. Counted here are fewer than 100,000 clones, approximately 86% occurring once; the ten biggest clones make up 6.7%. The time point was: pretreatment peripheral blood. The specimen comprised PBMCs, sampled around atezolizumab (anti-PD-L1) treatment. These receptors originate from a man in his forties or fifties with urothelial cancer.

This clone was counted a single time. V gene TRBV30 combines with J gene TRBJ2-5, with D perhaps TRBD2 (5 bases). V lost 0 bases to trimming and J lost 4 bases, with 9 bases between them. The CDR3 loop spans 13 amino acids. Germline assignment: CDR1 GTSNPN and CDR2 SVGIG (reference sequence). The CDR3 loop is CAWSVLGRETQYF. For the CDR3, the DNA is TGTGCCTGGAGTGTACTAGGACGAGAGACCCAGTACTTC.

The CDR3 DNA follows: TGTGCCAGCAGCCCAGCGGGAGGGTACGAGCAGTACTTC. Its protein product is CASSPAGGYEQYF. The J gene is TRBJ2-7, the V gene TRBV11-2; 10 bases agree with TRBD2. V shed 5 bases and J 4 bases; nucleotides not matched to a gene: 2. From germline, CDR1 is SGHAT and CDR2 FQNNGV. There are 13 residues in the CDR3.

In regard to this clone: The conserved phenylalanine or tryptophan normally closing the CDR3 is absent here, so this likely arose from a read error. The DNA is omitted, as the CDR3 cannot be located on it reliably, and the CDR3 follows TCRdb's listing. The V gene is TRBV7-9, the J gene TRBJ1-4; the D call TRBD1 from the table was never checked on the DNA. Germline V lookup: CDR1 SEHNR, CDR2 FQNEAQ (reference sequence). The CDR3 is 11 amino acids long, termini counted. The CDR3: CASSPRDRGGT.

The V call is TRBV28, the J call TRBJ1-1; D is ambiguous. The CDR3 is 14 residues long. Looked up from germline, CDR1 is MDHEN and CDR2 is SYDVKM. The V gene lost 10 bases and the J gene lost 7 bases, with 22 bases spanning the gap. The CDR3 loop is CATSHNRFNHEAFF. In DNA, the CDR3 is TGTGCCACCTCACATAACAGATTCAATCATGAAGCTTTCTTT. The full variable domain, with the rest looked up from reference TRBV28 and TRBJ1-1, is DVKVTQSSRYLVKRTGEKVFLECVQDMDHENMFWYRQDPGLGLRLIYFSYDVKMKEKGDIPEGYSVSREKKERFSLILESASTNQTSMYLCATSHNRFNHEAFFGQGTRLTVV.

This clone has a single count. The CDR3 loop is CASSQWTGYEQYF. CDR3 sequence (DNA): TGTGCCAGCAGCCAATGGACAGGCTACGAGCAGTACTTC. The chain has TRBV4-2 and TRBJ2-7, with 7 bases identical to TRBD1. Germline V gene data show CDR1 as LGHNA and CDR2 as YNFKEQ. V shed 2 bases and J 3 bases; nucleotides not matched to a gene: 1. This CDR3 region has 13 residues.

V usage is TRBV11-1 and J usage is TRBJ1-2, with 8 bases that match TRBD1. Per the germline V gene, CDR1 is SGHAT and CDR2 is FQDESV (reference sequence). Losses at the gene ends were 5 bases for V and 13 bases for J; bases not matched to a gene: 9. CDR3 length: 12 residues. CDR3 protein: CASSPWDRPPTF. CDR3 DNA sequence: TGTGCCAGCAGCCCATGGGACAGGCCCCCCACCTTC.

This clone was recorded once. The V and J genes are TRBV28 and TRBJ2-3; D gene uncertain. CDR1 MDHEN and CDR2 SYDVKM come from the germline V gene. The CDR3 length is 9 residues. The V end lost 11 bases, the J end lost 6 bases, and 6 bases lay between the germline ends. In DNA, the CDR3 is TGTGCCGTCGGGGATACGCAGTATTTT. This encodes CAVGDTQYF.

This clone was seen only a few times. The chain recombines TRBV6-5 with TRBJ1-2; the D is unclear. The CDR3 length is 12 residues. Per germline, CDR1 MNHEY and CDR2 SVGAGI. V was trimmed by 6 bases and J by 1 base, leaving 6 bases between them. The CDR3 nucleotides are TGTGCCAGCAGGTCGAGTAACTATGGCTACACCTTC. Its translation is CASRSSNYGYTF.

This clone has only a few counts. The J gene is TRBJ2-7, the V gene TRBV5-1, with TRBD1 matching over 7 bases. In germline, CDR1 is SGHRS, CDR2 YFSETQ. V was clipped by 3 bases and J by 0 bases; unmatched bases: 3. The CDR3 totals 14 residues. CDR3 nucleotide sequence: TGCGCCAGCAGCTGGACAGGATTCTCCTACGAGCAGTACTTC. It specifies CASSWTGFSYEQYF.

The chain recombines TRBV11-2 with TRBJ1-1, with D possibly TRBD1 on 5 matching bases. Germline V gene sequence: CDR1 SGHAT, CDR2 FQNNGV. Trimming removed 5 bases at V and 6 bases at J, with 16 bases between. This CDR3 region has 14 residues. The CDR3 coding sequence is TGTGCCAGCAGCCATCCGCGGGGGGGTCCTGAAGCTTTCTTT. Protein: CASSHPRGGPEAFF.

The gene calls are TRBV30 and TRBJ2-7, with D unresolved. Germline V lookup: CDR1 GTSNPN, CDR2 SVGIG (reference sequence). The germline V and J ends were trimmed by 2 bases and 0 bases, with 8 bases remaining between them. The CDR3 has 13 residues. CDR3 amino acids: CAWSKYSSYEQYF. Written as DNA, the CDR3 is TGTGCCTGGAGTAAGTACAGCTCCTACGAGCAGTACTTC.

In its sample, this clone was seen once. The chain's CDR3 is CASSLADREKQFF. CDR3 bases: TGCGCCAGCAGCCTAGCAGACAGGGAAAAGCAGTTCTTC. The chain uses TRBV4-1 and TRBJ2-1; 7 bases are shared with TRBD1. This CDR3 comprises 13 residues. The germline gives CDR1 MGHRA, CDR2 YSYEKL. V dropped 4 bases and J dropped 11; count of bases not matched to a gene: 8.

This chain uses TRBV5-4 with TRBJ2-1; 9 bases are shared with TRBD1. CDR1 is SGHNT, CDR2 YYREEE, per germline (reference sequence). V lost 4 bases and J lost 4; bases outside the gene matches: 6. The CDR3 has 15 residues. The CDR3 protein is CASSVGQGMYNEQFF. The CDR3, as DNA: TGTGCCAGCAGCGTCGGACAGGGGATGTACAATGAGCAGTTCTTC.

The chain is built from TRBV30 and TRBJ1-5, with D unresolved. This CDR3 is built from 14 residues. Between the trimmed V and J ends, which lost 1 base and 0 bases, there was a span of 7 bases. Germline lookup yields CDR1 GTSNPN and CDR2 SVGIG (reference sequence). The CDR3 bases are TGTGCCTGGAGTGACTACAATAGCAATCAGCCCCAGCATTTT. This gives the protein CAWSDYNSNQPQHF.

The CDR3 region has the DNA TGTGCCTGGAGTGTACACCGAAACACTGAAGCTTTCTTT. Translated, it gives CAWSVHRNTEAFF. This rearrangement joins TRBV30 to TRBJ1-1; D gene unclear. V was clipped by 0 bases and J by 2 bases, with 7 bases between them. The V gene's germline CDR1 is GTSNPN and CDR2 SVGIG (reference sequence). The CDR3 extends over 13 amino acids.

The genes are TRBV11-2 and TRBJ2-2, with 8 bases aligning to TRBD1. CDR1 and CDR2 from the germline V gene are SGHAT and FQNNGV. J gave up 9 bases and V 1 base, and 7 bases lay outside the gene matches. This CDR3 has 15 residues. CDR3 protein: CASSLVGQGARELFF. In DNA, the CDR3 is TGTGCCAGCAGCTTAGTGGGGCAGGGGGCGAGGGAGCTGTTTTTT.

The chain couples TRBV18 to TRBJ1-4; no clear D. Germline lookup yields CDR1 KGHSH and CDR2 LQKENI. Trimming pared 6 bases from V and 0 bases from J, leaving 11 bases between. The CDR3 covers 15 residues. The CDR3 is CASSPRVTTNEKLFF. CDR3 DNA: TGTGCCAGCTCCCCTCGGGTTACAACTAATGAAAAACTGTTTTTT.

The gene calls are TRBV6-4 and TRBJ2-4; 11 bases match TRBD1. From germline, CDR1 is MRHNA and CDR2 SNTAGT. Trimming at V came to 7 bases and at J to 11 bases, leaving 7 bases not matched to a gene. This CDR3 has 13 amino acids. In DNA form, the CDR3 reads TGTGCCAGCAACGGACAGGGGGCGCGACTTCAGTACTTC. Translation gives CASNGQGARLQYF.

The chain has TRBV19 and TRBJ1-5; tentative D call: TRBD1 (5 bases). With 4 bases removed from V and 6 bases from J, the gap between germline ends came to 16 bases. In germline, CDR1 is LNHDA, CDR2 SQIVND (reference sequence). The length of the CDR3 is 15 residues. CDR3 DNA: TGTGCCAGTAGTAGGGGCTCGGGGGGAGCTCAGCCCCAGCATTTT. Translating it yields CASSRGSGGAQPQHF. Supplemented by reference TRBV19 and TRBJ1-5, the full variable domain reads DGGITQSPKYLFRKEGQNVTLSCEQNLNHDAMYWYRQDPGQGLRLIYYSQIVNDFQKGDIAEGYSVSREKKESFPLTVTSAQKNPTAFYLCASSRGSGGAQPQHFGDGTRLSIL.

This sequence joins TRBV27 and TRBJ2-1; 7 nucleotides agree with TRBD2. The CDR3 has 15 amino acids. V shed 3 bases, J shed 6 bases, and the junction held 8 bases outside the gene matches. In germline, CDR1 is MNHEY, CDR2 SMNVEV (reference sequence). The CDR3 loop is CASSFGGRGPNEQFF. In DNA, the CDR3 is TGTGCCAGCAGTTTCGGCGGGAGAGGGCCCAATGAGCAGTTCTTC.

The rearrangement links TRBV28 to TRBJ1-1; no firm D call. Trimming stripped 5 bases from V and 0 bases from J, with 13 bases between. Germline V gives CDR1 MDHEN, CDR2 SYDVKM. The CDR3 is made up of 15 amino acids. The CDR3 DNA reads as TGTGCCAGCAGTCAGCCCCGACATTTGAACACTGAAGCTTTCTTT. Protein product: CASSQPRHLNTEAFF.

The chain employs TRBV4-1 and TRBJ2-5, with TRBD2 identical over 7 bases. This CDR3 has 16 amino acids. Trimming cost V 3 bases and J 5 bases; bases outside gene matches: 12. Per germline, CDR1 MGHRA and CDR2 YSYEKL. CDR3 DNA: TGCGCCAGCAGCCACCTACGCGGAGGGAGGGGCGAGACCCAGTACTTC. Its translation: CASSHLRGGRGETQYF.

V is TRBV6-1 and J is TRBJ2-7, with 8 positions matching TRBD1. V trimming: 7 bases; J trimming: 1 base; junction bases outside the gene matches: 3. The CDR3 is 13 amino acids. The germline V gene has CDR1 MNHNS and CDR2 SASEGT. The DNA of the CDR3 is TGTGCCAGCACGCAGGGGGCGTCCTACGAGCAGTACTTC. This sequence encodes CASTQGASYEQYF.

This clone was seen a handful of times. The chain is built from TRBV30 and TRBJ2-1; tentative D call: TRBD2 (5 bases). V gave up 4 bases and J gave up 11 bases, with 15 bases separating them. The CDR3 extends over 12 amino acids. Germline V gene lookup returns CDR1 GTSNPN and CDR2 SVGIG (reference sequence). The CDR3 sequence is CAWTLVGSKQFF. CDR3 coding DNA: TGTGCCTGGACCTTGGTGGGGAGTAAGCAGTTCTTC.

The V and J genes are TRBV28 and TRBJ1-5; 7 bases fit TRBD1. There are 17 residues in the CDR3. Germline CDR1 is MDHEN and CDR2 is SYDVKM. With V trimmed by 6 bases and J by 2 bases, 13 bases remained unmatched. In DNA form, the CDR3 reads TGTGCCAGCAGGAGGATGACCGGGACAGCGGGCAATCAGCCCCAGCATTTT. This translates into CASRRMTGTAGNQPQHF.